The entry below describes one T cell receptor beta chain. Its antigen remains unidentified. Being one base from a much bigger clone, this may be a read error. The sample is drawn from a study of T-cell reconstitution after alpha-beta-depleted transplantation in children. As it was prepared, the TCRbeta library received unique molecular identifiers. TCRdb processed the PCR reads anew with MiXCR; each CDR3 protein has one entry. The sample gives about 300,000 distinct CDR3 sequences, 6% to 10% of which show up once; about 9.3% is in the top ten. Broader study findings: Recipient T cells and thymic progenitors that survived were the source of the high TCRbeta diversity seen at day 60 in some patients. When one year had passed after transplant, most T-cell counts and diversity came from newly produced T cells.

The CDR3 is 16 amino acids. Germline V gene lookup returns CDR1 MNHNS and CDR2 SASEGT. The material was peripheral blood, obtained 360 days after TCRalphabeta/CD19-depleted stem cell transplant. The source of this sequence is a female patient aged 2 to 10 who had a stem cell transplant for Fanconi anemia, so the T cells may come from the graft donor. The chain has TRBV6-1 and TRBJ2-1; 8 bases fit TRBD1. CDR3 in DNA: TGTGCCAGCAGTAGAGGCTCAGGGGGCTTCGACAATAAGCAGTTCTTC. Amino acids: CASSRGSGGFDNKQFF.